This T cell receptor (beta chain) was observed in a study of regulatory T cells in long-lasting Graves disease. Germline V lookup: CDR1 DFQATT, CDR2 SNEGSKA (reference sequence). V was pared by 3 bases and J by 3 bases, with 0 bases of the junction left unmatched. CDR3 length: 13 residues. Investigators prepared the TCR beta libraries by applying iRepertoire HTBI primers and Arm-PCR of CDR3 regions. TCRdb fed the multiplex PCR reads into MiXCR, producing one record per CDR3 protein. Among around 300,000 distinct CDR3 sequences listed, around a fifth were seen once. Documented time point: persistent/refractory GD, antithyroid drugs over 5 years with positive TRAb. From PBMCs, RNA was extracted and then used to make the TCR library. This clonotype was recorded a few times.

Specimen: peripheral blood mononuclear cells (PBMCs), collected when the disease was refractory, from a patient treated with antithyroid drugs. This TCR derives from a female donor with Graves disease. This chain joins TRBV20-1 and TRBJ2-2, with TRBD1 matching over 8 bases. The CDR3 protein is CSARDRDTGELFF. The CDR3 coding sequence is TGCAGTGCTAGGGACAGGGACACCGGGGAGCTGTTTTTT.